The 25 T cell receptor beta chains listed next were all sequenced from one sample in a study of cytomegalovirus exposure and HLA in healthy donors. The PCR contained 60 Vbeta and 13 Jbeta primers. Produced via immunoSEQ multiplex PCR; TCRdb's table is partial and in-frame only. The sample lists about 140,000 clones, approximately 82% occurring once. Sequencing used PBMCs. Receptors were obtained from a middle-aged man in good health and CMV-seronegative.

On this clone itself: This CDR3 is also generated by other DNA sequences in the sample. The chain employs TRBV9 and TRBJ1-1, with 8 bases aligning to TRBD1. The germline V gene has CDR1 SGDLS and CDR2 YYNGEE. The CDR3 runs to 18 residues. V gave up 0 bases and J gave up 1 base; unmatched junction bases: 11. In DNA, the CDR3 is TGTGCCAGCAGCGTAGGAGTGCGGGCAGGGGGCGAGAACACTGAAGCTTTCTTT. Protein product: CASSVGVRAGGENTEAFF.

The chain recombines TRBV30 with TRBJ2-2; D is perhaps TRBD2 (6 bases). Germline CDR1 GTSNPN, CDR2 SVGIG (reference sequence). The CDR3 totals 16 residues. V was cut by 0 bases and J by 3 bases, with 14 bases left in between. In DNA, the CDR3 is TGTGCCTGGAGTGTATATGCGGGGTATGACACCGGGGAGCTGTTTTTT. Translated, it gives CAWSVYAGYDTGELFF.

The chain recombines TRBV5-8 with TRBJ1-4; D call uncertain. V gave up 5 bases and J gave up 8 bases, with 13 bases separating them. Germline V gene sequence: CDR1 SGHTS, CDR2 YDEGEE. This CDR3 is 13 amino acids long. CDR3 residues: CASRWRGGEKLFF. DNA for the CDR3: TGTGCCAGCAGATGGCGCGGTGGAGAAAAACTGTTTTTT.

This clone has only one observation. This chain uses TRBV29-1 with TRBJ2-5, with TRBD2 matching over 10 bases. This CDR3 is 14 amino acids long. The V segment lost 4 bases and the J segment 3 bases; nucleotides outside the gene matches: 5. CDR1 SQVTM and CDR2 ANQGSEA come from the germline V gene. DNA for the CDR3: TGCAGCGTTGTGGGCCTAGCGGGGGAAGAGACCCAGTACTTC. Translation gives CSVVGLAGEETQYF.

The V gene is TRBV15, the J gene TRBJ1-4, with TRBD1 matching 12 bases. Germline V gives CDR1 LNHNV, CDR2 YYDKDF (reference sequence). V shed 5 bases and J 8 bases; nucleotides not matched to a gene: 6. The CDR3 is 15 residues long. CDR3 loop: CATSPRDRGREKLFF. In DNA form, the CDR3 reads TGTGCCACCAGCCCGAGGGACAGGGGGCGGGAAAAACTGTTTTTT.

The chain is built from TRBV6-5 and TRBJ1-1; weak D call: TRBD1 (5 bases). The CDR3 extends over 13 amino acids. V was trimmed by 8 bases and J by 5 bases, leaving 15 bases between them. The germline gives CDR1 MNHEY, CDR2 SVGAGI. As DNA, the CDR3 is TGTGCCAGCCGATGGGACGCGGGGACTGAAGCTTTCTTT. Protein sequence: CASRWDAGTEAFF.

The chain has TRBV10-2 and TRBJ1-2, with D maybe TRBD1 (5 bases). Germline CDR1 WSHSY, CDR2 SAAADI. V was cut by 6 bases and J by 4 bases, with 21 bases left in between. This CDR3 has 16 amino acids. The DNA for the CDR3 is TGCGCCAGCAGCGACACTGTTTCGCGACAGATCTATGGCTACACCTTC. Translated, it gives CASSDTVSRQIYGYTF.

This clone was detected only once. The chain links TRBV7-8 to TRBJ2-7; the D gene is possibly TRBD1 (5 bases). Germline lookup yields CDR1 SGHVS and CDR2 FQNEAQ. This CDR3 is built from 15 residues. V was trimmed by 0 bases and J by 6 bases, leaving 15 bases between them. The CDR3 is CASSLALQGKGEQYF. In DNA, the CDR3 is TGTGCCAGCAGCTTAGCTTTGCAGGGAAAAGGCGAGCAGTACTTC.

The chain's CDR3 is CASSLEGASTDTQYF. CDR3 nucleotide sequence: TGTGCCAGCAGCTTGGAGGGGGCGAGCACAGATACGCAGTATTTT. This chain joins TRBV5-6 and TRBJ2-3; 7 positions match TRBD1. Germline CDR1 and CDR2: SGHDT and YYEEEE. V shed 0 bases, J shed 0 bases, and the junction held 1 base outside the gene matches. This CDR3 comprises 15 residues.

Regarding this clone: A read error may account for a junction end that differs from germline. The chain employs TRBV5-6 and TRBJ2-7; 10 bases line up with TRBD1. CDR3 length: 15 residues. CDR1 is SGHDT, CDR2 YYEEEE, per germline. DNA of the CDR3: TGTGCCAGCAGCATACTTAGACAGGGGGCCTACGAACAGTACTTC. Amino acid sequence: CASSILRQGAYEQYF.

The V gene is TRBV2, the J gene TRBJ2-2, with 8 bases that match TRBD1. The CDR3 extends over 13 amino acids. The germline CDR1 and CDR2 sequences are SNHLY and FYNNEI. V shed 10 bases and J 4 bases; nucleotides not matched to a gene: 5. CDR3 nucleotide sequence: TGTGCCACCGGACAGGGACTCACCGGGGAGCTGTTTTTT. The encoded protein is CATGQGLTGELFF. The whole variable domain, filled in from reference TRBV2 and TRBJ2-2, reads EPEVTQTPSHQVTQMGQEVILRCVPISNHLYFYWYRQILGQKVEFLVSFYNNEISEKSEIFDDQFSVERPDGSNFTLKIRSTKLEDSAMYFCATGQGLTGELFFGEGSRLTVL.

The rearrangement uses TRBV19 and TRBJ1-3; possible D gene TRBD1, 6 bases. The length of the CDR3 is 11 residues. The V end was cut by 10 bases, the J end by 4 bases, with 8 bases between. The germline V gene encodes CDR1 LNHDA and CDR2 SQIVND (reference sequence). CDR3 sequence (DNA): TGTGCCACAGGACAGGGAAACACCATATATTTT. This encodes CATGQGNTIYF.

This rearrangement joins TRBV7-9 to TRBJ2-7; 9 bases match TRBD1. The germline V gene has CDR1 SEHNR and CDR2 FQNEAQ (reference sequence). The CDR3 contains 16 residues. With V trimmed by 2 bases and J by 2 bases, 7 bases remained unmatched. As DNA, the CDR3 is TGTGCCAGCAGCTTAAGAGGGACAGGGTGGACCTACGAGCAGTACTTC. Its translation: CASSLRGTGWTYEQYF.

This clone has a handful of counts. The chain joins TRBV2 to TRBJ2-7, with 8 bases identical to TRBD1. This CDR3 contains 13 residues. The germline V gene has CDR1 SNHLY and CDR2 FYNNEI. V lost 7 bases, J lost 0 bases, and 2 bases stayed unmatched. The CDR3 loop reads CASTDRASYEQYF. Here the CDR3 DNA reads TGTGCCAGCACGGACAGGGCCTCCTACGAGCAGTACTTC.

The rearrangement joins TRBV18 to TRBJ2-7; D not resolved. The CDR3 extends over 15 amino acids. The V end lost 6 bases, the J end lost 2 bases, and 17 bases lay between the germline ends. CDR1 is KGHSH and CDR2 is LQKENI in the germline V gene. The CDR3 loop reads CASSQPAGATYEQYF. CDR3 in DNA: TGTGCCAGCTCGCAACCCGCAGGCGCAACCTACGAGCAGTACTTC.

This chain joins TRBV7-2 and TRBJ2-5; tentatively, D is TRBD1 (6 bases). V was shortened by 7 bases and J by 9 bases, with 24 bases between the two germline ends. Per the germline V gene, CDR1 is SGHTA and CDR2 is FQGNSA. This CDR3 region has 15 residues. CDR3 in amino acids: CASIDGDIISEAQYF. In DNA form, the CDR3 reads TGTGCCAGCATCGACGGGGACATTATCTCGGAGGCCCAGTACTTC.

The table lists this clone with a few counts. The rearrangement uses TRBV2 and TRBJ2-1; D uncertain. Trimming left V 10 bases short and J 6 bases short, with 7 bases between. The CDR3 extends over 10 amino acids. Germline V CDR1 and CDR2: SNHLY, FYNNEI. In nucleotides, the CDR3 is TGTGCCATAGCAGCCAATGAGCAGTTCTTC. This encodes CAIAANEQFF.

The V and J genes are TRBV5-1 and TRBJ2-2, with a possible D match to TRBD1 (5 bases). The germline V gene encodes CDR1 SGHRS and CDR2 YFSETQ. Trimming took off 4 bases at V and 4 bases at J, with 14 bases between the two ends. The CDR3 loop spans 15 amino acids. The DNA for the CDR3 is TGCGCCAGCAGCACCCCTACAGGTATCACCGGGGAGCTGTTTTTT. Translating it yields CASSTPTGITGELFF.

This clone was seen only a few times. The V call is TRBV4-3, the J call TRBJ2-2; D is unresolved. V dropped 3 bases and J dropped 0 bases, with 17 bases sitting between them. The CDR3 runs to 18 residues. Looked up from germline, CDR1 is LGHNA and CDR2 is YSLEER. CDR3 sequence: CASSQRFLVSANTGELFF. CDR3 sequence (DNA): TGCGCCAGCAGCCAGAGATTTTTGGTTTCCGCGAACACCGGGGAGCTGTTTTTT.

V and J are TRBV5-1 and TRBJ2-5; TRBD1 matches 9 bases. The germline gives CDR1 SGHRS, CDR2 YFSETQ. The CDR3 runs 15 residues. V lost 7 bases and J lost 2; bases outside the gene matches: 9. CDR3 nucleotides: TGCGCCAGCTTCCCGGGCGGGACAGGGCAAGAGACCCAGTACTTC. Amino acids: CASFPGGTGQETQYF. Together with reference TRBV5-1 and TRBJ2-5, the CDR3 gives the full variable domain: KAGVTQTPRYLIKTRGQQVTLSCSPISGHRSVSWYQQTPGQGLQFLFEYFSETQRNKGNFPGRFSGRQFSNSRSEMNVSTLELGDSALYLCASFPGGTGQETQYFGPGTRLLVL.

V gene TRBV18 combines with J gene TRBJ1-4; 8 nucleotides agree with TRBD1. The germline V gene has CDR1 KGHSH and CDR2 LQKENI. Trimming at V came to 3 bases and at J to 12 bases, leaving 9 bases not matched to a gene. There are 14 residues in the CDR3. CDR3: CASSPDRAQGELFF. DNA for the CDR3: TGTGCCAGCTCACCGGACAGGGCCCAGGGTGAACTGTTTTTT.

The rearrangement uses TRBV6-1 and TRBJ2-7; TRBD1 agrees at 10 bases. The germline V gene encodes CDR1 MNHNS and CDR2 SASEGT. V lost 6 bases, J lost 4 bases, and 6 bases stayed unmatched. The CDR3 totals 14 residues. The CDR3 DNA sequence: TGTGCCAGCAGGACCGGGACAGGGGTGTACGAGCAGTACTTC. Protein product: CASRTGTGVYEQYF.

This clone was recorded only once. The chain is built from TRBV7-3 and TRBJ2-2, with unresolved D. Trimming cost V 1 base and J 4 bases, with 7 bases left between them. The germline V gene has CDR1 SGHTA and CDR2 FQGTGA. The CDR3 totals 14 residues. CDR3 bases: TGTGCCAGCAGCTTAATCCGGTCCACCGGGGAGCTGTTTTTT. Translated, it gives CASSLIRSTGELFF.

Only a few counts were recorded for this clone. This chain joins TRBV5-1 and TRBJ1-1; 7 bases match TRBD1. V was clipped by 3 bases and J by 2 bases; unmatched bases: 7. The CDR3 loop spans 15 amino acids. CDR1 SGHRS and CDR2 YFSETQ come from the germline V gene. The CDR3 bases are TGCGCCAGCAGCTCACAGGGGCCTCCCAACACTGAAGCTTTCTTT. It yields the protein CASSSQGPPNTEAFF.

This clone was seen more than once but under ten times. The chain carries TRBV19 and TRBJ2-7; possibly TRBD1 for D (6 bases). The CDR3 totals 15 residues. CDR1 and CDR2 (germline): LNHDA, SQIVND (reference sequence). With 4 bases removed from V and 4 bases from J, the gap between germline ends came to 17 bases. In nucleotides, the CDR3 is TGTGCCAGTAGTAAAGATTCAGGGGACGGGTACGAGCAGTACTTC. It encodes CASSKDSGDGYEQYF. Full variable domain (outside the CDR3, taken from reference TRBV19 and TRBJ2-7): DGGITQSPKYLFRKEGQNVTLSCEQNLNHDAMYWYRQDPGQGLRLIYYSQIVNDFQKGDIAEGYSVSREKKESFPLTVTSAQKNPTAFYLCASSKDSGDGYEQYFGPGTRLTVT.